One T cell receptor beta chain is described in this entry. This receptor's antigen is unknown. There are no base qualities to consult, and no much larger clone falls within one base. Collaborating institutions collected whole blood in K2EDTA tubes following their own protocols. For TCRbeta analysis, collaborators shipped samples in one of three forms: frozen whole blood, isolated PBMCs, or DNA extracted from either of those sample types. Based on the germline V gene, the CDR1 and CDR2 sequences are MGHRA and YSYEKL. The CDR3 has 14 amino acids, counting the end cysteine and phenylalanine. CDR3 DNA only is kept here, 42 bases in frame from base 1. V ends up 0 bases short and J 8 bases short, with an unmatched junction base count of 6. TCRbeta CDR3 regions were amplified from genomic DNA by means of the immunoSEQ Assay, a bias-controlled multiplex PCR. On the authors' methods: Within the assay, amplification of reference gene primers was used to estimate how many nucleated cells each sample contained. To quantify the absolute abundance of each unique TCRbeta CDR3 rearrangement, sequence reads were collapsed and filtered. Productive Simpson clonality was computed per sample as the square root of Simpson's diversity index over productive rearrangements. As stored in TCRdb, this immuneACCESS dataset retains in-frame rearrangements with V and J assigned. A fraction of the clones does not appear; measured against another copy, unresolved V genes explain less than half of the discrepancy, and the remainder lacks a known reason. V, J and clone size are those of that table, while D and trimming were read from the DNA. Here the sample has 70,000 to 95,000 clones; 75% to 95% occur a single time. Just under 4% of the sample belongs to the ten largest clones.

This sample is part of a study of blood T cell repertoires in COVID-19 (dated by TCRdb to about 2020). General notes on the study: Samples covering the acute and convalescent phases of COVID-19 were provided by collaborators in the United States, Italy and Spain. The prospective study material was composed of cDNA or gDNA derived from T cells, B-cell-depleted T cells, or PBMCs. Deeply sampled blood TCRbeta repertoires from subjects exposed to, actively infected with, or recovered from COVID-19 were included in the dataset. The repertoires were released in a freely available public database intended as a resource for research on the immune response to SARS-CoV-2. Samples came from the ongoing ImmuneRACE study (first 160 participants) plus 1,254 subjects from 6 global collaborators. The sample metadata nearly always contained a de-identified subject ID, COVID-19 status, age in years and sex. Where available, HLA class I and class II types were taken from metadata supplied by the sample provider and were not determined by assay-based typing.

What the work shows at the level of the full study, not this receptor alone: How much clinical and demographic metadata was included differed by source and by participant, and the metadata was provided uncurated.

The chain couples TRBV4-1 to TRBJ1-2; TRBD1 lines up with 7 middle nucleotides. The receptor was derived from a woman between 50 and 59 years old in a cohort sampled during active COVID-19. The sequenced sample consisted of peripheral blood. This receptor carries the CDR3 CASSQDITGEGYTF. The nucleotide sequence is given as TGCGCCAGCAGCCAAGATATTACAGGGGAAGGCTACACCTTC.